One T cell receptor (beta chain) is described in this entry. Here immunoSEQ multiplex PCR was the method, and the copy in TCRdb shows in-frame clones only, minus some. This sample has around 25,000 clones; 70% to 90% occur once, and the top ten carry 7.5% to 9.5%. The source of the sample is a study of PD-1 blockade in classical Hodgkin lymphoma. CDR1 is WNHNN, CDR2 SYGVQD, per germline (reference sequence). This CDR3 is built from 14 residues. V shed 0 bases and J shed 10 bases, with 10 bases lying between them. Every single patient, without exception, relapsed after autologous stem cell transplantation, and brentuximab vedotin exposure varied.

The TCR originated in a human donor with classical Hodgkin lymphoma. The J gene is TRBJ1-6, the V gene TRBV10-1; D gene uncertain. The specimen comprised peripheral blood mononuclear cells (PBMCs), sampled before the second cycle of nivolumab. The CDR3 is CASSESREGSPLHF. The CDR3 nucleotides are TGCGCCAGCAGTGAGTCAAGGGAAGGATCACCCCTCCACTTT.